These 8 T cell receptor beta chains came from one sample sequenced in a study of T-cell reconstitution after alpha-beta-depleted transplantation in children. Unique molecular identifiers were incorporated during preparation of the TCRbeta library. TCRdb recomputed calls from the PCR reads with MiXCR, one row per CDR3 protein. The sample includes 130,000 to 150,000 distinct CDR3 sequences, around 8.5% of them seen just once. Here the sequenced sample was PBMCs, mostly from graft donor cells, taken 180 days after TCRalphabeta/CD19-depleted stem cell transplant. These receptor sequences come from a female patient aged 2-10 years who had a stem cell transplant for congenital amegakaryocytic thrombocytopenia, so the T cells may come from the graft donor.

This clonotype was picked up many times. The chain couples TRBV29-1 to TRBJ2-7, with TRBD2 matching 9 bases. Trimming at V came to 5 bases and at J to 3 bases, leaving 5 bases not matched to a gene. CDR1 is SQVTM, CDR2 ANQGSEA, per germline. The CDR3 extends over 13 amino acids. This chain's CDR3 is CSVSSGEIYEQYF. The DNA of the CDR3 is TGCAGCGTTTCTAGCGGGGAAATCTACGAGCAGTACTTC.

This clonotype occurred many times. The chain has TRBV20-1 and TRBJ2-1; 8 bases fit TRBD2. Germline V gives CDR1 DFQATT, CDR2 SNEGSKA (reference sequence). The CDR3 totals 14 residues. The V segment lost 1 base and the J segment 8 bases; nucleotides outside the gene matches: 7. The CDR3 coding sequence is TGCAGTGCTAGAGGCGGGAGGAGTGGCGATGAGCAGTTCTTC. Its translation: CSARGGRSGDEQFF.

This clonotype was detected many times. The CDR3 spells CASSSYSAGELFF. In DNA, the CDR3 is TGTGCCAGCAGCTCGTATAGCGCCGGGGAGCTGTTTTTT. The chain employs TRBV7-3 and TRBJ2-2; maybe TRBD2 (5 bases). V dropped 4 bases and J dropped 6 bases, with 9 bases sitting between them. CDR1 is SGHTA, CDR2 FQGTGA, per germline. This CDR3 region has 13 residues.

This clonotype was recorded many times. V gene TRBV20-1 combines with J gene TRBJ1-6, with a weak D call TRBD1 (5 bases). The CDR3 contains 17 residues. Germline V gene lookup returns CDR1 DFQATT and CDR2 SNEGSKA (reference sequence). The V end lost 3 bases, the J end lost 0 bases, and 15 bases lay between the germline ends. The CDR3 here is CSARDRDSSSYNSPLHF. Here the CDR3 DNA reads TGCAGTGCTAGGGATCGGGACTCAAGCTCCTATAATTCACCCCTCCACTTT.

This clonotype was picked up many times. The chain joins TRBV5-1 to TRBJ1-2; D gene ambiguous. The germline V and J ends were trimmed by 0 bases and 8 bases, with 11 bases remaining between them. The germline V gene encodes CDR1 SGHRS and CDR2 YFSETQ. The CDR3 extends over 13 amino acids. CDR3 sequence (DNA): TGCGCCAGCAGCTTGGATAATCCTGGGGGCTACACCTTC. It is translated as CASSLDNPGGYTF.

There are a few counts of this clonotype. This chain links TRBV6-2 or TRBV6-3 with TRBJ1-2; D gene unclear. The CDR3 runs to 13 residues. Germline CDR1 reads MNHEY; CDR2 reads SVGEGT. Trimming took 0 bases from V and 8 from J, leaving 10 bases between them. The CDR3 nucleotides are TGTGCCAGCAGTTACTCGGGTTTGGTCGGCTACACCTTC. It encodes CASSYSGLVGYTF.

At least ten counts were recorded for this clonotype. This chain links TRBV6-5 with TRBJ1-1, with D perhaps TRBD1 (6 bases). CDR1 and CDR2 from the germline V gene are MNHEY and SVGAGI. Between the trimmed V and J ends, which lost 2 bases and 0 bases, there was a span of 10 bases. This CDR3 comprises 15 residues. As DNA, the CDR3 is TGTGCCAGCAGTTACCGGACAGCCGTGAACACTGAAGCTTTCTTT. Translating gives CASSYRTAVNTEAFF.

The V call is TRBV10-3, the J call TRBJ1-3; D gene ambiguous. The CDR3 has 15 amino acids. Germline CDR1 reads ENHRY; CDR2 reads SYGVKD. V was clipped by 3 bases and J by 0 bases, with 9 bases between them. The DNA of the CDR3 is TGTGCCATCAGTGAAGTCGGCGGCTCTGGAAACACCATATATTTT. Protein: CAISEVGGSGNTIYF.